The entry below gives a single T cell receptor beta chain sequence along with its context. Sequencing used immunoSEQ multiplex PCR; TCRdb keeps in-frame clones, though not all of them. There are some 48,000 clones in the sample; more than 65% occur only once, and roughly 8.2% lies in the top ten. The entry originates in a study of blood T cell repertoires in COVID-19. The overall study: Donors in the United States, Italy and Spain gave samples during acute or convalescent COVID-19.

The CDR3 runs to 15 residues. Deletions cut 5 bases from V and 3 bases from J, with 14 bases between. Germline values: CDR1 SGHTA, CDR2 FQGNSA. What was sequenced was peripheral blood. The chain couples TRBV7-2 to TRBJ1-3; D gene unclear. The TCR comes from a human donor in a cohort sampled during active COVID-19. This CDR3 is CASSPWADLGNTIYF. The CDR3 coding sequence is TGTGCCAGCAGCCCCTGGGCCGACCTTGGAAACACCATATATTTT.